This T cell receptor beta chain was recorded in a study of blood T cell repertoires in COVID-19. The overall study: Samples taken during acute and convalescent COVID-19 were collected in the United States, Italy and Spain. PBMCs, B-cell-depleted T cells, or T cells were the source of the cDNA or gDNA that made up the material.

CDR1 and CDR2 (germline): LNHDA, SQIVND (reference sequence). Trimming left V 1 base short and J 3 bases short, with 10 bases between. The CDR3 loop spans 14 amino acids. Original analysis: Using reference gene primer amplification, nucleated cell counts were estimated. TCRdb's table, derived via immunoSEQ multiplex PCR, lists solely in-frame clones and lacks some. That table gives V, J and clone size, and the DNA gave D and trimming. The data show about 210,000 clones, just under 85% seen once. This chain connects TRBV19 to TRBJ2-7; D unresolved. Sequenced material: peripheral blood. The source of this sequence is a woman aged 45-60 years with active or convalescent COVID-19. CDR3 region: CASSIGTVYYEQYF. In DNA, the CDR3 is TGTGCCAGTAGTATAGGAACAGTTTACTACGAGCAGTACTTC.